One sample yielded the 15 T cell receptor beta chains listed below, sequenced in a study of Ad26.COV2.S vaccination and SARS-CoV-2 variants (dated by TCRdb to the early 2020s). The treatment or condition label for this specimen denotes: around 19 received Ad26.COV2.S at low or high dose, single or two shots; about 5 received placebo; per-sample allocation not given. For vaccine and placebo recipients, repertoires were sequenced using samples collected on day 63 after the first injection. To prepare the library, the immunoSEQ multiplex PCR assay was applied. As stored in TCRdb, this immuneACCESS dataset retains in-frame rearrangements with V and J assigned. A fraction of the clones does not appear; measured against another copy, unresolved V genes explain less than half of the discrepancy, and the remainder lacks a known reason. The sample includes 350,000 to 400,000 clones, with around nine tenths observed a single time. Of the sample, under 2% is held by the ten largest clones.

The specimen comprised peripheral blood, sampled in a trial of Ad26.COV2.S vaccine versus placebo. The receptor source for this set is a person aged 18 to 65 who received the Ad26.COV2.S COVID-19 vaccine or a placebo.

The rearrangement joins TRBV5-1 to TRBJ1-2; possible D gene TRBD1, 5 bases. The CDR3 is made up of 12 amino acids. V was pared by 4 bases and J by 8 bases, with 12 bases between. Germline V gives CDR1 SGHRS, CDR2 YFSETQ. The CDR3 bases are TGCGCCAGCAGCCTACCGACAGAAGGCTACACCTTC. As protein: CASSLPTEGYTF.

The rearrangement joins TRBV4-3 to TRBJ1-4; 7 nucleotides agree with TRBD1. V dropped 4 bases and J dropped 7; count of bases not matched to a gene: 9. The germline CDR1 and CDR2 sequences are LGHNA and YSLEER. This CDR3 has 15 residues. CDR3 amino acids: CASSLETGVREKLFF. Written as DNA, the CDR3 is TGCGCCAGCAGCCTTGAAACAGGGGTGCGTGAAAAACTGTTTTTT.

This clone was picked up one time. The chain couples TRBV9 to TRBJ2-2; TRBD1 might be the D (6 bases). V lost 0 bases to trimming and J lost 0 bases, with 9 bases between them. Germline V CDR1 and CDR2: SGDLS, YYNGEE. This CDR3 has 16 residues. DNA of the CDR3: TGTGCCAGCAGCGTAGCCGCAGGGGCGAACACCGGGGAGCTGTTTTTT. This codes for CASSVAAGANTGELFF. Full variable domain (missing parts from reference TRBV9 and TRBJ2-2): DSGVTQTPKHLITATGQRVTLRCSPRSGDLSVYWYQQSLDQGLQFLIQYYNGEERAKGNILERFSAQQFPDLHSELNLSSLELGDSALYFCASSVAAGANTGELFFGEGSRLTVL.

This clone appeared a few times. This chain uses TRBV7-3 with TRBJ2-3; possible D gene TRBD2, 5 bases. CDR1 is SGHTA and CDR2 is FQGTGA in the germline V gene. CDR3 length: 16 amino acids. Trimming left V 4 bases short and J 2 bases short, with 16 bases between. The DNA for the CDR3 is TGTGCCAGCAGCTCAGAGCCCCCCGGGGTCACAGATACGCAGTATTTT. Translated, it gives CASSSEPPGVTDTQYF.

CDR3 DNA sequence: TGTGCCAGCAGCCCGGAACCTAACCAAGAGACCCAGTACTTC. This encodes CASSPEPNQETQYF. The chain uses TRBV7-3 and TRBJ2-5; D not resolved. Germline V gene lookup returns CDR1 SGHTA and CDR2 FQGTGA. Trimming cost V 5 bases and J 0 bases, with 10 bases left between them. The CDR3 is made up of 14 amino acids.

A note on this clone: The identical CDR3 is also encoded by other nucleotide sequences in the sample. CDR3: CASSLAQGNIQYF. CDR3 coding DNA: TGTGCCAGCAGCTTGGCCCAGGGGAACATTCAGTACTTC. J is TRBJ2-4 and V is TRBV7-9, with D possibly matching TRBD1 (6 bases). V was clipped by 3 bases and J by 7 bases, with 10 bases between them. CDR1 is SEHNR and CDR2 is FQNEAQ in the germline V gene (reference sequence). The CDR3 extends over 13 amino acids.

CDR3 bases: TGTGCCAGCAGCCAAGACAGGCACTCCTACAATGAGCAGTTCTTC. Translated: CASSQDRHSYNEQFF. This chain connects TRBV4-2 to TRBJ2-1; D is unresolved. Trimming removed 0 bases at V and 0 bases at J, with 6 bases between. Germline CDR1 LGHNA, CDR2 YNFKEQ. The CDR3 has 15 residues.

The gene calls are TRBV12-3 or TRBV12-4 and TRBJ1-1; 8 bases match TRBD1. With V trimmed by 6 bases and J by 5 bases, 5 bases remained unmatched. This CDR3 spans 13 amino acids. Here the CDR3 reads CASSRTGRTEAFF. The CDR3 nucleotides are TGTGCCAGCAGCCGGACAGGGAGGACTGAAGCTTTCTTT.

This sequence joins TRBV6-5 and TRBJ1-5, with 8 bases identical to TRBD1. This CDR3 contains 15 residues. The junction had 13 bases not matched to a gene; V was cut back by 10 bases and J by 5 bases. Germline CDR1 is MNHEY and CDR2 is SVGAGI. The CDR3 nucleotides read TGTGCCACTTCCTACCAGGGGGCGAGCTATCAGCCCCAGCATTTT. Amino acid sequence: CATSYQGASYQPQHF.

V gene TRBV7-6 combines with J gene TRBJ2-7; D not resolved. Germline loops: CDR1 SGHVS, CDR2 FNYEAQ. V lost 1 base and J lost 2, with 6 bases in between. This CDR3 is 13 amino acids long. The DNA for the CDR3 is TGTGCCAGCAGCTTAGAAGGAACCTACGAGCAGTACTTC. The encoded protein is CASSLEGTYEQYF.

The J gene is TRBJ2-7, the V gene TRBV3-1 (or the pseudogene TRBV3-2), with 9 nucleotides matching TRBD2. Germline CDR1 and CDR2: LGHDT and YNNKEL (reference sequence). The V and J ends lost 1 base and 5 bases, in that order; junction bases with no gene match: 6. The CDR3 extends over 15 amino acids. DNA of the CDR3: TGTGCCAGCAGCCAAGGGTCTAGCGGGATCGACGAGCAGTACTTC. It codes for CASSQGSSGIDEQYF.

The chain links TRBV24-1 to TRBJ2-3; 8 positions match TRBD2. Germline lookup yields CDR1 KGHDR and CDR2 SFDVKD. The length of the CDR3 is 15 residues. With V trimmed by 1 base and J by 2 bases, 1 base remained unmatched. The CDR3 sequence is CATSDLAGDTDTQYF. CDR3 sequence (DNA): TGTGCCACCAGTGATTTAGCGGGAGACACAGATACGCAGTATTTT.

On this clone: The sample contains more than one DNA sequence encoding this CDR3. The J gene is TRBJ2-7, the V gene TRBV7-9; D is unresolved. CDR1 is SEHNR, CDR2 FQNEAQ, per germline (reference sequence). The V end was cut by 6 bases, the J end by 4 bases, with 10 bases between. The CDR3 consists of 12 residues. The CDR3 region is CASSLGRYEQYF. The CDR3 DNA is TGTGCCAGCAGTCTAGGTCGGTACGAGCAGTACTTC.

V gene TRBV10-3 combines with J gene TRBJ1-1; 9 nucleotides match TRBD1. V shed 6 bases and J 2 bases; nucleotides not matched to a gene: 4. The germline CDR1 and CDR2 sequences are ENHRY and SYGVKD. The CDR3 is 14 amino acids. In DNA form, the CDR3 reads TGTGCCATCAGACAGGGGGCCCAAAACACTGAAGCTTTCTTT. This codes for CAIRQGAQNTEAFF.

This clone was detected a few times. The V call is TRBV9, the J call TRBJ2-7; D may be TRBD1 or TRBD2 (5 bases each). Germline CDR1 and CDR2: SGDLS and YYNGEE. V gave up 4 bases and J gave up 0 bases, with 17 bases separating them. The CDR3 extends over 16 amino acids. The CDR3 sequence: CASSFSGGRGSYEQYF. The CDR3, as DNA: TGTGCCAGCAGCTTTAGTGGGGGACGGGGCTCCTACGAGCAGTACTTC.